These T cell receptor beta chains were read from a single sample in a study of T cell responses to AZD1222 COVID-19 vaccine. Here immunoSEQ multiplex PCR was the method, and the copy in TCRdb shows in-frame clones only, minus some. Seen here are about 54,000 clones, more than 70% observed once, and the top ten hold roughly 2%. The sample in question was peripheral blood, obtained on day 0 of AZD1222 vaccination. The receptors originated from an adult in good health. CDR3s include the opening cysteine and the closing phenylalanine or tryptophan. Each record gives: D gene, clone size, J gene, V gene, CDR3 DNA, CDR3 protein. A D gene is named only where the DNA matches it firmly. The listing skips clone size in some rows; elsewhere it reads once, few, many or a size class.

D gene: -; clone size: few; J gene: TRBJ2-7; V gene: TRBV3-1/TRBV3-2; CDR3 DNA: TGTGCCAGCAGCCAACCAGGCAGCAACTACGAGCAGTACTTC; CDR3 protein: CASSQPGSNYEQYF
D gene: -; clone size: once; J gene: TRBJ1-5; V gene: TRBV2; CDR3 DNA: TGTGCCAGCAGTCCAATAAACACCGATCAGCCCCAGCATTTT; CDR3 protein: CASSPINTDQPQHF
D gene: -; clone size: -; J gene: TRBJ1-1; V gene: TRBV27; CDR3 DNA: TGTGCCAGCAGACTCGGGCGAATGGGTGAAGCTTTCTTT; CDR3 protein: CASRLGRMGEAFF
D gene: -; clone size: -; J gene: TRBJ1-1; V gene: TRBV5-8; CDR3 DNA: TGTGCCAGCAAATTCGGGGGAGTTGGGACTGAAGCTTTCTTT; CDR3 protein: CASKFGGVGTEAFF
D gene: -; clone size: -; J gene: TRBJ1-2; V gene: TRBV28; CDR3 DNA: TGTGCCAGCAGTACCCAGGGTTTGAGGGGCTACACCTTC; CDR3 protein: CASSTQGLRGYTF
D gene: TRBD2; clone size: once; J gene: TRBJ2-7; V gene: TRBV5-5; CDR3 DNA: TGTGCCAGCAGCCCCGGGACTAGCGACAACGAGCAGTACTTC; CDR3 protein: CASSPGTSDNEQYF
D gene: -; clone size: once; J gene: TRBJ1-2; V gene: TRBV7-9; CDR3 DNA: TGTGCCAGCAGCTTGCCGCGGGTATTCTACACCTTC; CDR3 protein: CASSLPRVFYTF
D gene: TRBD1; clone size: -; J gene: TRBJ1-2; V gene: TRBV10-3; CDR3 DNA: TGTGCCATCAGTGAGAGGGGACAGAGCGATGGCTACACCTTC; CDR3 protein: CAISERGQSDGYTF
D gene: TRBD1; clone size: -; J gene: TRBJ1-4; V gene: TRBV18; CDR3 DNA: TGTGCCAGCTCACCCTCCGAAGACAGGGGAGTGGGAAAACTGTTTTTT; CDR3 protein: CASSPSEDRGVGKLFF
D gene: TRBD2; clone size: -; J gene: TRBJ2-5; V gene: TRBV5-4; CDR3 DNA: TGTGCCAGCAGCTTGGAGTTCGCGGGAGGGCGAGAGACCCAGTACTTC; CDR3 protein: CASSLEFAGGRETQYF
D gene: TRBD1; clone size: once; J gene: TRBJ2-7; V gene: TRBV7-2; CDR3 DNA: TGTGCCAGCAGCTTAGGTGGGACAGGGGCAGTAGAGCAGTACTTC; CDR3 protein: CASSLGGTGAVEQYF
D gene: -; clone size: -; J gene: TRBJ2-7; V gene: TRBV6-5; CDR3 DNA: TGTGCCAGCAGTTACAGGCGTTTCGGCGGGACCTACGAGCAGTACTTC; CDR3 protein: CASSYRRFGGTYEQYF
D gene: -; clone size: -; J gene: TRBJ2-2; V gene: TRBV15; CDR3 DNA: TGTGCCACCAGCAGAGACCAACTAGCATTTTCCGGGGAGCTGTTTTTT; CDR3 protein: CATSRDQLAFSGELFF
D gene: TRBD2; clone size: -; J gene: TRBJ2-5; V gene: TRBV7-2; CDR3 DNA: TGTGCCAGCAGCTTAGATCTCCCTAGCGGGAGCGGGACCCAGTACTTC; CDR3 protein: CASSLDLPSGSGTQYF
D gene: -; clone size: -; J gene: TRBJ1-1; V gene: TRBV28; CDR3 DNA: TGTGCCAGCAGTCGGGTGTACGTTGGTGAAGCTTTCTTT; CDR3 protein: CASSRVYVGEAFF
D gene: TRBD1; clone size: -; J gene: TRBJ2-5; V gene: TRBV11-3; CDR3 DNA: TGTGCCAGCAGCCCCGGACAGGGGTCACAAGAGACCCAGTACTTC; CDR3 protein: CASSPGQGSQETQYF
D gene: TRBD1; clone size: -; J gene: TRBJ2-7; V gene: TRBV2; CDR3 DNA: TGTGCCAGCACGGTGACAGGGACGTACGAGCAGTACTTC; CDR3 protein: CASTVTGTYEQYF
D gene: TRBD2; clone size: -; J gene: TRBJ2-3; V gene: TRBV5-1; CDR3 DNA: TGCGCCAGCAGCCCTGGGACTAGCGGTTCAGATACGCAGTATTTT; CDR3 protein: CASSPGTSGSDTQYF
D gene: -; clone size: -; J gene: TRBJ2-3; V gene: TRBV7-2; CDR3 DNA: TGTGCCAGCAGCCCGACCGGGACGGTGGGCACAGATACGCAGTATTTT; CDR3 protein: CASSPTGTVGTDTQYF
D gene: TRBD2; clone size: few; J gene: TRBJ2-1; V gene: TRBV5-4; CDR3 DNA: TGTGCCAGCAGCCCGGTTCTAGCGGGAGATGAACAGTTCTTC; CDR3 protein: CASSPVLAGDEQFF
D gene: -; clone size: -; J gene: TRBJ1-1; V gene: TRBV7-8; CDR3 DNA: TGTGCCAGCAGCTTAGCCGGGGCGGGAGCTTTCTTT; CDR3 protein: CASSLAGAGAFF
D gene: -; clone size: -; J gene: TRBJ2-7; V gene: TRBV11-2; CDR3 DNA: TGTGCCAGCAGCTTAAGGCCTGACCTCCTAAGCTCCTACGAGCAGTACTTC; CDR3 protein: CASSLRPDLLSSYEQYF
D gene: -; clone size: -; J gene: TRBJ2-7; V gene: TRBV27; CDR3 DNA: TGTGCCAGCGCCCCCACAAGGGCAAAACATGGCGAGCAGTACTTC; CDR3 protein: CASAPTRAKHGEQYF
D gene: TRBD1; clone size: -; J gene: TRBJ1-4; V gene: TRBV7-2; CDR3 DNA: TGTGCCAGCAGCCTAGACAGGGGGATGACTAATGAAAAACTGTTTTTT; CDR3 protein: CASSLDRGMTNEKLFF
D gene: TRBD2; clone size: -; J gene: TRBJ2-1; V gene: TRBV7-2; CDR3 DNA: TGTGCCAGCAGCTTAGCGTTGGGAAGGACTAGCGGGAGGGCCGGTGGTGAGCAGTTCTTC; CDR3 protein: CASSLALGRTSGRAGGEQFF
D gene: -; clone size: -; J gene: TRBJ2-2; V gene: TRBV4-2; CDR3 DNA: TGTGCCAGCAGCCAGGGGGTTGGAACCGGGGAGCTGTTTTTT; CDR3 protein: CASSQGVGTGELFF
D gene: -; clone size: -; J gene: TRBJ1-2; V gene: TRBV25-1; CDR3 DNA: TGTGCCAGCAGTGAATCCGGGGGGTTAGCGAACTATGGCTACACCTTC; CDR3 protein: CASSESGGLANYGYTF
D gene: -; clone size: -; J gene: TRBJ1-4; V gene: TRBV7-9; CDR3 DNA: TGTGCCAGCAGCTTCTCCACGGGTGGTGAAAAACTGTTTTTT; CDR3 protein: CASSFSTGGEKLFF
D gene: TRBD1; clone size: -; J gene: TRBJ1-6; V gene: TRBV7-9; CDR3 DNA: TGTGCCAGCAGCTGGAGCGGGGCAGGGGGTAATTCACCCCTCCACTTT; CDR3 protein: CASSWSGAGGNSPLHF
D gene: -; clone size: -; J gene: TRBJ2-3; V gene: TRBV7-2; CDR3 DNA: TGTGCCAGCAGCTTCGGGACGGGCCTTAGCACAGATACGCAGTATTTT; CDR3 protein: CASSFGTGLSTDTQYF
D gene: -; clone size: -; J gene: TRBJ1-2; V gene: TRBV4-2; CDR3 DNA: TGTGCCAGCAGCCAAGATCCCGGGGGCCTCTCCTCGGGAGGCTACACCTTC; CDR3 protein: CASSQDPGGLSSGGYTF
D gene: TRBD2; clone size: -; J gene: TRBJ2-1; V gene: TRBV10-1; CDR3 DNA: TGCGCCAGCAGACCCGGCGCCGGACTAGCGGGGGACCACTCCTACAATGAGCAGTTCTTC; CDR3 protein: CASRPGAGLAGDHSYNEQFF
D gene: -; clone size: -; J gene: TRBJ2-5; V gene: TRBV24-1; CDR3 DNA: TGTGCCACCAGTGGGGCAGGGCCAGAGACCCAGTACTTC; CDR3 protein: CATSGAGPETQYF
D gene: -; clone size: -; J gene: TRBJ1-6; V gene: TRBV19; CDR3 DNA: TGTGCCAGTAGTTCGACCGCATTTAATTCACCCCTCCACTTT; CDR3 protein: CASSSTAFNSPLHF
D gene: TRBD1; clone size: -; J gene: TRBJ2-1; V gene: TRBV2; CDR3 DNA: TGTGCCAGCCCTTCCAGGGGGCTCACCTACAATGAGCAGTTCTTC; CDR3 protein: CASPSRGLTYNEQFF
D gene: TRBD2; clone size: -; J gene: TRBJ2-2; V gene: TRBV27; CDR3 DNA: TGTGCCAGCAGTCCGAGCGGGAGGGTGAACACCGGGGAGCTGTTTTTT; CDR3 protein: CASSPSGRVNTGELFF
D gene: -; clone size: -; J gene: TRBJ2-7; V gene: TRBV27; CDR3 DNA: TGTGCCAGCAGTTTACATCAGGGATACGAGCAGTACTTC; CDR3 protein: CASSLHQGYEQYF
D gene: TRBD1; clone size: -; J gene: TRBJ1-6; V gene: TRBV30; CDR3 DNA: TGTGCCTGGAGTGTCGGACAGGGACCTTCACCCCTCCACTTT; CDR3 protein: CAWSVGQGPSPLHF
D gene: -; clone size: -; J gene: TRBJ2-7; V gene: TRBV5-5; CDR3 DNA: TGTGCCAGCAGCTTCTTGGGAGAGCAGTACTTC; CDR3 protein: CASSFLGEQYF
D gene: TRBD1; clone size: -; J gene: TRBJ1-6; V gene: TRBV10-3; CDR3 DNA: TGTGCCACTGGACAGGGAACTTCACCCCTCCACTTT; CDR3 protein: CATGQGTSPLHF
D gene: -; clone size: -; J gene: TRBJ2-1; V gene: TRBV6-5; CDR3 DNA: TGTGCCAGCAGCTGGCTGGATTACAATGAGCAGTTCTTC; CDR3 protein: CASSWLDYNEQFF
D gene: -; clone size: -; J gene: TRBJ1-5; V gene: TRBV19; CDR3 DNA: TGTGCCACCAATACAGGAGAATCGCAGCCCCAGCATTTT; CDR3 protein: CATNTGESQPQHF
D gene: TRBD2; clone size: -; J gene: TRBJ2-7; V gene: TRBV28; CDR3 DNA: TGTGCCAGCAGTCCCTTGGGGACTAGCGCGGTCTACGAGCAGTACTTC; CDR3 protein: CASSPLGTSAVYEQYF
D gene: -; clone size: -; J gene: TRBJ1-2; V gene: TRBV3-1/TRBV3-2; CDR3 DNA: TGTGCCAGCAGCCAAGCGGCCAGAGGCTACACCTTC; CDR3 protein: CASSQAARGYTF
D gene: -; clone size: -; J gene: TRBJ1-5; V gene: TRBV19; CDR3 DNA: TGTGCCAGTAGGGGACTCGGATGGGATCGCAATCAGCCCCAGCATTTT; CDR3 protein: CASRGLGWDRNQPQHF